Only a few counts were recorded for the clone carrying this TCR beta chain. Its antigen is still unknown. What was amplified from RNA transcripts were TCR beta CDR3 regions. The primer set for the first-round RT-PCR of the TCR CDR3 was HTBI. A single record per CDR3 protein comes from TCRdb applying MiXCR to the multiplex PCR reads. The sample lists roughly 290,000 distinct CDR3 sequences; around 13% were seen once. The data stem from a study of T cells in Graves' hyperthyroidism and ophthalmopathy. Whole-study results and caveats: The majority of expanded thyroid clonotypes above 0.001 also appeared in blood. A 13 V-J model separated ophthalmopathy from stable hyperthyroidism.

Germline V lookup: CDR1 SNHLY, CDR2 FYNNEI. The CDR3 contains 13 residues. V was clipped by 7 bases and J by 1 base, with 8 bases between them. Graves' hyperthyroidism was deemed stable absent ophthalmopathy progression within 18 months. PBMCs were derived from about 9.1 ml fresh peripheral blood. The sequence derives from a woman aged 40 to 55 with Graves' hyperthyroidism. Sample: blood. The chain employs TRBV2 and TRBJ1-5; D unclear. The chain's CDR3 is CASMGMSNQPQHF. The DNA of the CDR3 is TGTGCCAGCATGGGGATGAGCAATCAGCCCCAGCATTTT.